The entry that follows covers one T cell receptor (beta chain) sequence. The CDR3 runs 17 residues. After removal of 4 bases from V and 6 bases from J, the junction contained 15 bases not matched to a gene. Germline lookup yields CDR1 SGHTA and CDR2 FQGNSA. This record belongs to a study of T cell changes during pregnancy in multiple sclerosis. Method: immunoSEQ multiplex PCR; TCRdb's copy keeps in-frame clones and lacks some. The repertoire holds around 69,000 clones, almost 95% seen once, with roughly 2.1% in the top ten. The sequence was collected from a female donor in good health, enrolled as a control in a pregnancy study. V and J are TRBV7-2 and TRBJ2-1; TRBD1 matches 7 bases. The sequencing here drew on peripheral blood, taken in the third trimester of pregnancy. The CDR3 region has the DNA TGTGCCAGCAGCTCCCCGCCCCGGGACAGAAATTCCAATGAGCAGTTCTTC. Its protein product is CASSSPPRDRNSNEQFF.